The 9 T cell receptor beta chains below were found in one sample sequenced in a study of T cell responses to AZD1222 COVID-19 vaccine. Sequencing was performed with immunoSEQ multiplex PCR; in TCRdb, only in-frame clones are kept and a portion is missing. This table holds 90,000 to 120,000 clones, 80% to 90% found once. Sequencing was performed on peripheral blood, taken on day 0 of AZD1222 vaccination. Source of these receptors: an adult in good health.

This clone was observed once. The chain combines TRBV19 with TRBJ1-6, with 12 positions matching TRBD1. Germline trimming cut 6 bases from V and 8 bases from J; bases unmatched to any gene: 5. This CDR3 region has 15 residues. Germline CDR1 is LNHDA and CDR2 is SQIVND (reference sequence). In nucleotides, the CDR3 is TGTGCCAGTAGGGCGGGACAGGGGGCATATTCACCCCTCCACTTT. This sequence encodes CASRAGQGAYSPLHF.

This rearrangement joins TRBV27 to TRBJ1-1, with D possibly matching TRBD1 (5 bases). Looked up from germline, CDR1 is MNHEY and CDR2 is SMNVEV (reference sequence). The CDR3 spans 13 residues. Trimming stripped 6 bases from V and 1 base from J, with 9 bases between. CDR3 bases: TGTGCCAGCAGGGGGCTAAGGAACACTGAAGCTTTCTTT. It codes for CASRGLRNTEAFF.

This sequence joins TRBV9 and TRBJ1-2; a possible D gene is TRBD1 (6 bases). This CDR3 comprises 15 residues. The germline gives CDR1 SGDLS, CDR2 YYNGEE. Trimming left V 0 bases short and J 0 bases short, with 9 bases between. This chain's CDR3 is CASSVGTGPNYGYTF. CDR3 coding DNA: TGTGCCAGCAGCGTAGGAACAGGGCCTAACTATGGCTACACCTTC.

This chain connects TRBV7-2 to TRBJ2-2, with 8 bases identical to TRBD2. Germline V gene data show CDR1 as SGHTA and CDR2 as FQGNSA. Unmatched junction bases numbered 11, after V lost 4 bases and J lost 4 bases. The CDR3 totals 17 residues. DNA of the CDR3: TGTGCCAGCAGCTCAGTTTACGGACTAGCCCTCACCGGGGAGCTGTTTTTT. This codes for CASSSVYGLALTGELFF.

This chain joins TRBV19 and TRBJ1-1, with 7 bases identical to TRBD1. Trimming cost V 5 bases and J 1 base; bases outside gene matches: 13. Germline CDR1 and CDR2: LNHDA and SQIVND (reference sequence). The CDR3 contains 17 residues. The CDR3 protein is CASSARLTGHRNTEAFF. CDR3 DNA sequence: TGTGCCAGTAGTGCCCGATTGACAGGGCATCGGAACACTGAAGCTTTCTTT.

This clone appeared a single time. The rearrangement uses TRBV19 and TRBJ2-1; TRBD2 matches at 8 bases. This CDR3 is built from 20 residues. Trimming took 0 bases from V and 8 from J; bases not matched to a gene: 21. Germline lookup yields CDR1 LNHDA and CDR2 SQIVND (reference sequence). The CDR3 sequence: CASSIEGFWRTSGTLDEQFF. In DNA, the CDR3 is TGTGCCAGTAGTATAGAAGGGTTTTGGAGAACTAGCGGAACCCTCGATGAGCAGTTCTTC.

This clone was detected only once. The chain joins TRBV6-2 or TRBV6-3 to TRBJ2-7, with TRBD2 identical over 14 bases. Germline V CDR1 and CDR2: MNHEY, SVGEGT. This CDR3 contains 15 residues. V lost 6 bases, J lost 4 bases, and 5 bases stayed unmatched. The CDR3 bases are TGTGCCAGCAGCCGAGGGACTAGCGGGGGTTACGAGCAGTACTTC. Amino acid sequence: CASSRGTSGGYEQYF.

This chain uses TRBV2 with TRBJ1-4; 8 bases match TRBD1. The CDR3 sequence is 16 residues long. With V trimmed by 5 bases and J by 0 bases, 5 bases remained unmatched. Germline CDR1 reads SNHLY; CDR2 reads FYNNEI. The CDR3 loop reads CASSYPGQATNEKLFF. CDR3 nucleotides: TGTGCCAGCAGTTATCCGGGACAGGCAACTAATGAAAAACTGTTTTTT.

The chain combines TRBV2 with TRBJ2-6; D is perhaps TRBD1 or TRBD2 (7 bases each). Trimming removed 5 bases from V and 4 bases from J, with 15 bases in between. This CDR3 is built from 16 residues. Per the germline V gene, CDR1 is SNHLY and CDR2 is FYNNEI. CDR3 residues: CASSREGAGGANVLTF. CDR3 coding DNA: TGTGCCAGCAGTAGGGAGGGGGCAGGCGGGGCCAACGTCCTGACTTTC.